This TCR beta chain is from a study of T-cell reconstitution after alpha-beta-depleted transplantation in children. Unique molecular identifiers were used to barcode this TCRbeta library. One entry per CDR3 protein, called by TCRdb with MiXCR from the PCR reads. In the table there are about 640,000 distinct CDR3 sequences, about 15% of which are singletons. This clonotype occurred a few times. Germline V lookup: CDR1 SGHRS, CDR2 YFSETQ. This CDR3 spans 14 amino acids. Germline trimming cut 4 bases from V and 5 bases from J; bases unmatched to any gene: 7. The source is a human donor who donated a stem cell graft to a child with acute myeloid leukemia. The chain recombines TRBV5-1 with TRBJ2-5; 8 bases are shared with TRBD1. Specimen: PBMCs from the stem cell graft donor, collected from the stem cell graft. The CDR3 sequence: CASSPGTGHETQYF. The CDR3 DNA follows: TGCGCCAGCAGCCCCGGGACAGGCCACGAGACCCAGTACTTC.